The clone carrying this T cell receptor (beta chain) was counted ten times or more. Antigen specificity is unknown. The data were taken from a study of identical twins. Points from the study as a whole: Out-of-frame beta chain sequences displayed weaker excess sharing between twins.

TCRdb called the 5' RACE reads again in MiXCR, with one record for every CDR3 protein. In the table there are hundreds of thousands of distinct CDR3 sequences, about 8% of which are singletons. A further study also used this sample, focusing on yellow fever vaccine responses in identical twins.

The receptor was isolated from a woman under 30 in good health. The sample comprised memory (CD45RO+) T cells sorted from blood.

The CDR3 loop is CASSLGGGGETQYF. As DNA, the CDR3 is TGTGCCAGCAGTTTAGGAGGGGGAGGAGAGACCCAGTACTTC. The chain employs TRBV12-3 or TRBV12-4 and TRBJ2-5; D tentatively reads TRBD1 or TRBD2 (6 bases each). The CDR3 sequence is 14 residues long. V dropped 1 base and J dropped 4 bases, with 10 bases sitting between them.